Following are 29 T cell receptor beta chains from one sample sequenced in a study of T-cell reconstitution after alpha-beta-depleted transplantation in children (dated by TCRdb to about 2016). Library preparation was by PCR. TCRdb records Illumina HiSeq 2500 as the sequencer. Molecular barcoding was employed in the preparation of TCR libraries, with unique molecular identifiers being used to normalize TCRbeta repertoire quantification. The public reads were run again by TCRdb, first through fastp at Q25 and then through MiXCR, and only productive beta chains were kept. All rows with the same CDR3 protein become a single entry with the most common DNA and genes. The sample table shows about 92,000 distinct CDR3 sequences, and 9.5% to 15% are seen once. Of the sample, approximately 13% is held by the ten largest clones. The sequenced sample was PBMCs from the stem cell graft donor, obtained from the stem cell graft. The source of these receptors is a human donor who donated a stem cell graft to a child with inherited bone marrow failure.

This clonotype was picked up many times. J is TRBJ2-1 and V is TRBV20-1; TRBD1 agrees at 7 bases. Per the germline V gene, CDR1 is DFQATT and CDR2 is SNEGSKA (reference sequence). This CDR3 is 15 amino acids long. The CDR3 DNA reads TGCAGGGGGTCCCGAGGGGGCTTCGCTTACAATGAGCAGTTCTTC. Its translation is CRGSRGGFAYNEQFF.

This clonotype was seen ten or more times. The rearrangement uses TRBV7-2 and TRBJ1-2; D remains ambiguous. The germline gives CDR1 SGHTA, CDR2 FQGNSA. The CDR3 sequence is 12 residues long. V was cut by 5 bases and J by 1 base, with 5 bases left in between. The CDR3 loop is CASSQDNYGYTF. The CDR3 nucleotides read TGTGCCAGCAGCCAAGATAACTATGGCTACACCTTC.

This clonotype was recorded at least ten times. The chain combines TRBV2 with TRBJ2-1, with a weak D call TRBD2 (7 bases). CDR3 length equals 12 residues. Trimming pared 6 bases from V and 7 bases from J, leaving 10 bases between. Germline V gene data show CDR1 as SNHLY and CDR2 as FYNNEI. CDR3 nucleotide sequence: TGTGCCAGCAGAGGGGGGGCGAATGAGCAGTTCTTC. As protein: CASRGGANEQFF.

This clonotype appeared many times. The rearrangement links TRBV20-1 to TRBJ1-5; D is perhaps TRBD1 (6 bases). Trimming left V 3 bases short and J 2 bases short, with 11 bases between. In germline, CDR1 is DFQATT, CDR2 SNEGSKA (reference sequence). This CDR3 region has 14 residues. CDR3 nucleotide sequence: TGCAGTGCTAGTGGGGGGGCCGGCAATCAGCCCCAGCATTTT. This codes for CSASGGAGNQPQHF.

The chain links TRBV29-1 to TRBJ2-1; 11 bases map to TRBD2. Losses at the gene ends were 4 bases for V and 4 bases for J; bases not matched to a gene: 3. CDR1 SQVTM and CDR2 ANQGSEA come from the germline V gene. The CDR3 is 14 residues long. The CDR3 region is CSVVGTSGYNEQFF. CDR3 nucleotides: TGCAGCGTTGTGGGGACTAGCGGATACAATGAGCAGTTCTTC.

The chain employs TRBV12-5 and TRBJ2-3; 11 nucleotides align to TRBD2. The CDR3 totals 16 residues. Germline V gene data show CDR1 as LGHNT and CDR2 as FRNRAP. With V trimmed by 3 bases and J by 1 base, 3 bases remained unmatched. The CDR3 reads CASGLLAGAGTDTQYF. DNA for the CDR3: TGTGCTAGTGGTTTACTAGCGGGGGCGGGCACAGATACGCAGTATTTT.

The table lists this clonotype with many counts. The chain is built from TRBV5-1 and TRBJ2-7, with 15 positions matching TRBD2. With 2 bases clipped from V and 5 bases from J, the junction kept 5 bases outside the gene matches. The CDR3 length is 16 residues. Germline CDR1 is SGHRS and CDR2 is YFSETQ. The CDR3 DNA reads TGCGCCAGCAGCTTCGGACTAGCGGGAGGGGGAAACGAGCAGTACTTC. It codes for CASSFGLAGGGNEQYF. The full variable domain, its missing parts supplied by reference TRBV5-1 and TRBJ2-7, is KAGVTQTPRYLIKTRGQQVTLSCSPISGHRSVSWYQQTPGQGLQFLFEYFSETQRNKGNFPGRFSGRQFSNSRSEMNVSTLELGDSALYLCASSFGLAGGGNEQYFGPGTRLTVT.

This clonotype came up many times. The chain carries TRBV27 and TRBJ2-7, with TRBD2 matching over 11 bases. The CDR3 runs 14 residues. J gave up 2 bases and V 3 bases, and 0 bases lay outside the gene matches. Germline V lookup: CDR1 MNHEY, CDR2 SMNVEV (reference sequence). DNA of the CDR3: TGTGCCAGCAGTTTGGGACTAGCGGCCTACGAGCAGTACTTC. Translated: CASSLGLAAYEQYF.

This clonotype occurred many times. The chain employs TRBV18 and TRBJ1-2, with D possibly matching TRBD1 (6 bases). The CDR3 is made up of 15 amino acids. Trimming left V 1 base short and J 4 bases short, with 13 bases between. Germline V gene sequence: CDR1 KGHSH, CDR2 LQKENI. The CDR3 loop is CASSPRAGEAYGYTF. DNA for the CDR3: TGTGCCAGCTCACCACGGGCAGGGGAGGCCTATGGCTACACCTTC.

This clonotype was observed at least ten times. This chain links TRBV7-2 with TRBJ1-6, with 8 positions matching TRBD1. The CDR3 runs to 14 residues. The V and J ends lost 8 bases and 6 bases, in that order; junction bases with no gene match: 6. CDR1 and CDR2 (germline): SGHTA, FQGNSA. CDR3 sequence (DNA): TGTGCCAGCCAGCAGGGGGCCCTTAATTCACCCCTCCACTTT. Its translation is CASQQGALNSPLHF.

This clonotype showed up many times. The chain's CDR3 is CASSSGDTGELFF. Here the CDR3 DNA reads TGTGCCAGCAGTTCGGGGGACACCGGGGAGCTGTTTTTT. The gene calls are TRBV7-2 and TRBJ2-2; perhaps TRBD2 as D (6 bases). The germline gives CDR1 SGHTA, CDR2 FQGNSA. The germline V and J ends were trimmed by 6 bases and 3 bases, with 8 bases remaining between them. The CDR3 runs to 13 residues.

This chain joins TRBV5-4 and TRBJ2-2; no firm D call. Deletions cut 4 bases from V and 4 bases from J, with 8 bases between. The CDR3 runs 13 residues. CDR1 SGHNT and CDR2 YYREEE come from the germline V gene (reference sequence). CDR3 in amino acids: CASSPHPTGELFF. For the CDR3, the DNA is TGTGCCAGCAGCCCCCACCCCACCGGGGAGCTGTTTTTT.

This clonotype was detected ten times or more. The rearrangement joins TRBV12-5 to TRBJ2-1; D not certain. V was clipped by 0 bases and J by 7 bases, with 7 bases between them. CDR3 length: 13 residues. Germline assignment: CDR1 LGHNT and CDR2 FRNRAP. The CDR3 loop reads CASGLVLSNEQFF. Written as DNA, the CDR3 is TGTGCTAGTGGTTTGGTACTCAGTAATGAGCAGTTCTTC.

Sample share makes this clonotype medium-sized (0.01 to 0.1%). The chain recombines TRBV27 with TRBJ2-7; 7 bases fit TRBD2. Trimming cost V 5 bases and J 6 bases; bases outside gene matches: 7. Germline V gene lookup returns CDR1 MNHEY and CDR2 SMNVEV (reference sequence). The CDR3 contains 13 residues. CDR3 loop: CASSIGGVREQYF. In DNA, the CDR3 is TGTGCCAGCAGTATTGGGGGGGTGCGCGAGCAGTACTTC.

In this sample, this clonotype turned up many times. V usage is TRBV29-1 and J usage is TRBJ1-1; D uncertain. The CDR3 runs 15 residues. Germline V CDR1 and CDR2: SQVTM, ANQGSEA. Trimming pared 1 base from V and 3 bases from J, leaving 15 bases between. The CDR3: CSVEGSRGYDTEAFF. The CDR3 nucleotides read TGCAGCGTTGAAGGGTCCCGGGGTTACGACACTGAAGCTTTCTTT.

The sample holds many counts of this clonotype. This chain links TRBV5-1 with TRBJ2-3, with a possible D match to TRBD2 (5 bases). The V end lost 5 bases, the J end lost 2 bases, and 18 bases lay between the germline ends. CDR3 length: 16 amino acids. Per germline, CDR1 SGHRS and CDR2 YFSETQ. The CDR3 DNA reads TGCGCCAGCAGTTCTCAGAGCGGAGCGACCACAGATACGCAGTATTTT. This sequence encodes CASSSQSGATTDTQYF. Filled out from reference TRBV5-1 and TRBJ2-3, the complete variable domain reads KAGVTQTPRYLIKTRGQQVTLSCSPISGHRSVSWYQQTPGQGLQFLFEYFSETQRNKGNFPGRFSGRQFSNSRSEMNVSTLELGDSALYLCASSSQSGATTDTQYFGPGTRLTVL.

This clonotype showed up many times. V gene TRBV29-1 combines with J gene TRBJ2-7, with D perhaps matching TRBD1 (5 bases). The V gene lost 5 bases and the J gene lost 5 bases, with 13 bases spanning the gap. The CDR3 extends over 12 amino acids. Germline lookup yields CDR1 SQVTM and CDR2 ANQGSEA. CDR3 nucleotide sequence: TGCAGCGTTTTTGCCCAGGGTAACGAGCAGTACTTC. It is translated as CSVFAQGNEQYF.

This clonotype was counted at least ten times. The chain couples TRBV29-1 to TRBJ1-4; 7 bases are shared with TRBD1. This CDR3 is built from 17 residues. Losses at the gene ends were 6 bases for V and 3 bases for J; bases not matched to a gene: 16. Germline CDR1 and CDR2: SQVTM and ANQGSEA. The CDR3 nucleotides read TGCAGCGTCGTACCCCCGCGACAGGGTCTGGCTAATGAAAAACTGTTTTTT. Protein product: CSVVPPRQGLANEKLFF.

This clonotype was seen more than once but under ten times. This rearrangement joins TRBV7-2 to TRBJ1-1; 9 nucleotides line up with TRBD1. Germline lookup yields CDR1 SGHTA and CDR2 FQGNSA. CDR3 length equals 13 residues. Losses at the gene ends were 10 bases for V and 4 bases for J; bases not matched to a gene: 7. The CDR3 protein is CATGQGFSTEAFF. The DNA of the CDR3 is TGTGCCACGGGACAGGGATTTAGCACTGAAGCTTTCTTT. Combining the CDR3 with reference TRBV7-2 and TRBJ1-1 gives the whole variable domain GAGVSQSPSNKVTEKGKDVELRCDPISGHTALYWYRQSLGQGLEFLIYFQGNSAPDKSGLPSDRFSAERTGGSVSTLTIQRTQQEDSAVYLCATGQGFSTEAFFGQGTRLTVV.

This rearrangement joins TRBV7-9 to TRBJ2-7, with a tentative D call TRBD1 (5 bases). The ends were cut back, 1 base at V and 1 base at J, with 8 bases in the middle. The V gene's germline CDR1 is SEHNR and CDR2 FQNEAQ (reference sequence). The CDR3 is 14 amino acids. The CDR3 DNA sequence: TGTGCCAGCAGCTTAGGACAGTCTTCCTACGAGCAGTACTTC. The encoded protein is CASSLGQSSYEQYF.

This clonotype was seen at least ten times. The V and J genes are TRBV5-1 and TRBJ1-1; D perhaps matches TRBD1 (6 bases). Germline-derived CDR1 and CDR2 are SGHRS and YFSETQ. This CDR3 contains 17 residues. V was cut by 0 bases and J by 4 bases, with 19 bases left in between. The CDR3 here is CASSLGRLGGIGTEAFF. CDR3 nucleotides: TGCGCCAGCAGCTTGGGTCGGCTGGGGGGCATAGGCACTGAAGCTTTCTTT.

The rearrangement links TRBV4-3 to TRBJ2-7; perhaps TRBD2 as D (5 bases). Deletions cut 3 bases from V and 4 bases from J, with 13 bases between. In germline, CDR1 is LGHNA, CDR2 YSLEER. This CDR3 contains 14 residues. CDR3 sequence: CASSHGLSTYEQYF. The CDR3 DNA sequence: TGCGCCAGCAGCCACGGACTCTCAACTTACGAGCAGTACTTC.

The table lists this clonotype with many counts. The chain employs TRBV11-2 and TRBJ2-2, with D uncertain. Trimming left V 2 bases short and J 0 bases short, with 10 bases between. Germline loops: CDR1 SGHAT, CDR2 FQNNGV. CDR3 length: 16 amino acids. Here the CDR3 reads CASSLLGRPNTGELFF. DNA for the CDR3: TGTGCCAGCAGCTTACTTGGACGGCCGAACACCGGGGAGCTGTTTTTT. The full variable domain, with the rest looked up from reference TRBV11-2 and TRBJ2-2, is EAGVAQSPRYKIIEKRQSVAFWCNPISGHATLYWYQQILGQGPKLLIQFQNNGVVDDSQLPKDRFSAERLKGVDSTLKIQPAKLEDSAVYLCASSLLGRPNTGELFFGEGSRLTVL.

This clonotype appeared many times. The V gene is TRBV7-9, the J gene TRBJ2-7, with 9 bases that match TRBD1. Germline V gene sequence: CDR1 SEHNR, CDR2 FQNEAQ (reference sequence). J gave up 4 bases and V 5 bases, and 9 bases lay outside the gene matches. CDR3 length: 15 residues. The CDR3 DNA sequence: TGTGCCAGCAGCCATGCCGGGACAGGGTATTACGAGCAGTACTTC. Its protein product is CASSHAGTGYYEQYF.

This clonotype was detected many times. The rearrangement joins TRBV6-5 to TRBJ2-3, with D perhaps TRBD2 (5 bases). Germline V gives CDR1 MNHEY, CDR2 SVGAGI. V gave up 2 bases and J gave up 5 bases, with 5 bases separating them. This CDR3 is 12 amino acids long. This chain's CDR3 is CASSYEGDTQYF. The CDR3 DNA reads as TGTGCCAGCAGTTACGAGGGAGATACGCAGTATTTT.

There are many counts of this clonotype. This CDR3 is CAGKGEGNEQFF. In DNA form, the CDR3 reads TGTGCCGGTAAAGGGGAGGGCAATGAGCAGTTCTTC. The chain has TRBV2 and TRBJ2-1, with 7 bases lining up with TRBD2. Germline CDR1 is SNHLY and CDR2 is FYNNEI. The J segment lost 6 bases and the V segment lost 11 bases, leaving 7 bases of the junction unmatched. The CDR3 has 12 amino acids.

In its sample, this clonotype was seen many times. The V gene is TRBV3-1, the J gene TRBJ2-1, with 13 bases fitting TRBD2. V lost 4 bases and J lost 10; bases outside the gene matches: 7. CDR3 length: 15 amino acids. The V gene's germline CDR1 is LGHDT and CDR2 YNNKEL (reference sequence). The DNA for the CDR3 is TGTGCCAGCAGCCCAGGACTAGCGGGAGTAGGGGAGCAGTTCTTC. Its protein product is CASSPGLAGVGEQFF.

The chain recombines TRBV11-1 with TRBJ2-5, with a weak D call TRBD1 (5 bases). Trimming left V 3 bases short and J 2 bases short, with 10 bases between. The CDR3 spans 14 residues. Looked up from germline, CDR1 is SGHAT and CDR2 is FQDESV (reference sequence). The CDR3 bases are TGTGCCAGCAGCTTCGACAGAATTCAAGAGACCCAGTACTTC. It codes for CASSFDRIQETQYF.

The V call is TRBV14, the J call TRBJ2-7, with TRBD2 matching 7 bases. The CDR3 has 15 residues. Germline CDR1 is SGHDN and CDR2 is FVKESK. V shed 4 bases and J 2 bases; nucleotides not matched to a gene: 8. The CDR3 sequence: CASSLVSGGTYEQYF. The CDR3 nucleotides read TGTGCCAGCAGCCTGGTGTCGGGAGGAACCTACGAGCAGTACTTC. Full variable domain (rest looked up from reference TRBV14 and TRBJ2-7): EAGVTQFPSHSVIEKGQTVTLRCDPISGHDNLYWYRRVMGKEIKFLLHFVKESKQDESGMPNNRFLAERTGGTYSTLKVQPAELEDSGVYFCASSLVSGGTYEQYFGPGTRLTVT.